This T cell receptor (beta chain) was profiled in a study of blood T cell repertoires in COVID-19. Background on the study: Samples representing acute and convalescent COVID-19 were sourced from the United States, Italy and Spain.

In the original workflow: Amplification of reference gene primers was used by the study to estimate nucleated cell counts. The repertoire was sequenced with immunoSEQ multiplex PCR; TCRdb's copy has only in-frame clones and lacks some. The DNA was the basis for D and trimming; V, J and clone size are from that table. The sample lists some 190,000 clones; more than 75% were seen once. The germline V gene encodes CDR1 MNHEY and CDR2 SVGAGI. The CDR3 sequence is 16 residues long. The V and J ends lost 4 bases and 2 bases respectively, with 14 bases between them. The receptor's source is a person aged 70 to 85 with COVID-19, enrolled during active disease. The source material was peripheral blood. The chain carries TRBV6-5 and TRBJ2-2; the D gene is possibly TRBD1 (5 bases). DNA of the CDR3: TGTGCCAGCAGTTTCAGGGCCACGCTAAACACCGGGGAGCTGTTTTTT. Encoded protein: CASSFRATLNTGELFF.